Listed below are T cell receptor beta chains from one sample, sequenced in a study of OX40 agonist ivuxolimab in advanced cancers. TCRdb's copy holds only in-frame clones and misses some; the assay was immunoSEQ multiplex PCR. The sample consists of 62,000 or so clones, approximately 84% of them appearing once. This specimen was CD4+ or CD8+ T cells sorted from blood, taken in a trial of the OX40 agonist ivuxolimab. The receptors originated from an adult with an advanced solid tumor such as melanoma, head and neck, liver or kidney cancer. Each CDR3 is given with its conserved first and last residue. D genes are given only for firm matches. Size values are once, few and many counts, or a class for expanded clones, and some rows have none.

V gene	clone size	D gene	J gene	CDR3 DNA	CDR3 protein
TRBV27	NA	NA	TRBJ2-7	TGTGCCAGCAGTTTAGTAGGCTCCGGGACAAGATCCTACGAGCAGTACTTC	CASSLVGSGTRSYEQYF
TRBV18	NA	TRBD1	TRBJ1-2	TGTGCCAGCTCACCATTGGGACAGGCAGACTATGGCTACACCTTC	CASSPLGQADYGYTF
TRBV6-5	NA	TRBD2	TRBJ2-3	TGTGCCAGCAGTCGGCTAGCGGGAGTCACAGATACGCAGTATTTT	CASSRLAGVTDTQYF
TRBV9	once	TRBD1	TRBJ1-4	TGTGCCAGCAGCGTCGGTGGGAGGACAGGGGGCTCCGGAAAACTGTTTTTT	CASSVGGRTGGSGKLFF
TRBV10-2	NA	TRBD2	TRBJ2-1	TGCGCCGGGCTAGCGGGTGATGAGCAGTTCTTC	CAGLAGDEQFF
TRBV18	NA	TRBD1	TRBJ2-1	TGTGCCAGCTCACCAAGGGGACAGGGGACCCATGAGCAGTTCTTC	CASSPRGQGTHEQFF
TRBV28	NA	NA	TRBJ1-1	TGTGCCAGCAGTTTAGGGGGGTGGGCTTTCTTT	CASSLGGWAFF
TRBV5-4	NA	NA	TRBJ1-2	TGTGCCAGCAGCTTGTCGGGCGCCACACGTCGGGCCGCTTATGGCTACACCTTC	CASSLSGATRRAAYGYTF
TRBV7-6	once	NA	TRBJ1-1	TGTGCCAGCAGCTCGGCAGGGATCAAAAATGAAGCTTTCTTT	CASSSAGIKNEAFF
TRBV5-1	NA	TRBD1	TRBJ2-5	TGCGCCAGCAGCTTGATGGGACAGGGGTCAGAGACCCAGTACTTC	CASSLMGQGSETQYF
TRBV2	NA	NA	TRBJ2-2	TGTGCCAGCAGTCCTCGGGAGATCAGCGGGGAGCTGTTTTTT	CASSPREISGELFF
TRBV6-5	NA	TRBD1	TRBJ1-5	TGTGCCAGCAGTTACTCCGGACAGGGTCATCAGCCCCAGCATTTT	CASSYSGQGHQPQHF
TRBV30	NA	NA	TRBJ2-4	TGTGCCTGGAGTGAGTCAGCCAAAAACATTCAGTACTTC	CAWSESAKNIQYF
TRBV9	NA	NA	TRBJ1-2	TGTGCCAGCAGCGTAGGTCCTGACTCTTACTATGGCTACACCTTC	CASSVGPDSYYGYTF
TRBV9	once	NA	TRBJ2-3	TGTGCCAGCAGCCCCAGGGAAGGGAGCACAGATACGCAGTATTTT	CASSPREGSTDTQYF
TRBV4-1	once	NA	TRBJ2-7	TGCGCCAGCAGCCAAGCGAGCCCTGCAGCCTACGAGCAGTACTTC	CASSQASPAAYEQYF
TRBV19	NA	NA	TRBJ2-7	TGTGCCAGTAGTATAGATTTTACCGGGTTTACATACGAGCAGTACTTC	CASSIDFTGFTYEQYF
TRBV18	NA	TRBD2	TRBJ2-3	TGTGCCAGCTCACGCGTAGCGGGGACCACAGATACGCAGTATTTT	CASSRVAGTTDTQYF
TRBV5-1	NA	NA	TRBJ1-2	TGCGCCAGCAGCGGTGACAGAGTTTATGGCTACACCTTC	CASSGDRVYGYTF
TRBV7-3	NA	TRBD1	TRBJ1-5	TGTGCCAGCAGGGACCCCGGGACAGTTACTCATCAGCCCCAGCATTTT	CASRDPGTVTHQPQHF
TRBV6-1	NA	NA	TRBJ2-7	TGTGCCAGCACCCCTGGGGATGCGGGCTCCTACGAGCAGTACTTC	CASTPGDAGSYEQYF
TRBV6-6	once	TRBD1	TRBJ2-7	TGTGCCAGCAGTTACGAGGGGGCAGCGGACCCCTACGAGCAGTACTTC	CASSYEGAADPYEQYF
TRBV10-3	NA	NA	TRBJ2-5	TGTGCCATCAGTGGGGGGGGGCGAGAGACCCAGTACTTC	CAISGGGRETQYF
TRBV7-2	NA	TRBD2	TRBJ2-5	TGTGCCAGCAGCACAGCCGGGACTAGCGGCCAAGAGACCCAGTACTTC	CASSTAGTSGQETQYF
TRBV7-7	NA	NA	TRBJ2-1	TGTGCTAGCAGCTTAGCAGGACGGGATGAGCAGTTCTTC	CASSLAGRDEQFF
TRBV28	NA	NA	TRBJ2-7	TGTGCCAGCAGTTCTCACCGGGGAGCCTACGAGCAGTACTTC	CASSSHRGAYEQYF
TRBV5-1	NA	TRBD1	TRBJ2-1	TGCGCCAGCAGCTTGGAAACAGGGGATGAGCAGTTCTTC	CASSLETGDEQFF
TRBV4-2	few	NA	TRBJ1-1	TGTGCCAGCAGCCAAGTTATCGGGACCACTGGGGCTGAAGCTTTCTTT	CASSQVIGTTGAEAFF
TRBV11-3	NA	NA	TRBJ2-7	TGTGCCAGCAGCTCCCGGGGGGGACAGTACTACGAGCAGTACTTC	CASSSRGGQYYEQYF
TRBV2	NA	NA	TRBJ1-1	TGTGCCAGCTTAGAACGCACTGAAGCTTTCTTT	CASLERTEAFF
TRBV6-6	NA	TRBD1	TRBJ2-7	TGTGCCAGCAGTCGGACAGGGGCCTACGAGCAGTACTTC	CASSRTGAYEQYF
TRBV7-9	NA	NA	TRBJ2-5	TGTGCCAGCAGCACCGGATTAAGGGGTGGGGAGACCCAGTACTTC	CASSTGLRGGETQYF
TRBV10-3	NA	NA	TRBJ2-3	TGTGCCATCAGAGATAGCACCGGGGGCACAGATACGCAGTATTTT	CAIRDSTGGTDTQYF
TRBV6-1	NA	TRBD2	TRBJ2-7	TGTGCCAGCAGGTGGGGAGGGAAGGACGAGCAGTACTTC	CASRWGGKDEQYF
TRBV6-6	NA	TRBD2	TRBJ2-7	TGTGCCAGCAGTTACATGGAGCGGGGCTCCTACGAGCAGTACTTC	CASSYMERGSYEQYF
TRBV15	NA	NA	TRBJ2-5	TGTGCCACCGGGGCACCCTATACTCAAGAGACCCAGTACTTC	CATGAPYTQETQYF
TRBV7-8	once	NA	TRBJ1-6	TGTGCCAGCAGCTTAGAGCCTGGGATCCGAAGTATCAATTCACCCCTCCACTTT	CASSLEPGIRSINSPLHF
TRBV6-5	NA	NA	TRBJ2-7	TGTGCCAGCAGTTACCACCACTCTAATGAAGAGCAGTACTTC	CASSYHHSNEEQYF
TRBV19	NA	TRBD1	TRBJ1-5	TGTGCCAGTAGTCGAAAAGACAGGGCCAATCAGCCCCAGCATTTT	CASSRKDRANQPQHF
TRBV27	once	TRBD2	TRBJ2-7	TGTGCCAGCAGTTTCGGGACTAGCGGGACCTACGAGCAGTACTTC	CASSFGTSGTYEQYF
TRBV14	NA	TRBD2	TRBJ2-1	TGTGCCAGCAGTCAAGCCTTCGGACTAGCGGGAGACAATGAGCAGTTCTTC	CASSQAFGLAGDNEQFF